Listed here are 5 T cell receptor beta chains from one sample, sequenced in a study of regulatory T cells in long-lasting Graves disease. The TCR beta library used iRepertoire HTBI primers with Arm-PCR amplification of CDR3. TCRdb recomputed calls from the multiplex PCR reads with MiXCR, one row per CDR3 protein. The table shows under 700,000 distinct CDR3 sequences, with roughly 16% occurring only once. Stated time point: newly diagnosed GD, antithyroid drugs for less than 3 months. With RNA extracted from PBMCs as input, the TCR library was made. Another study also made use of these data, one on T cells in Graves' hyperthyroidism and ophthalmopathy.

The sequences come from peripheral blood mononuclear cells (PBMCs), collected at new diagnosis, from a patient treated with antithyroid drugs. Source of these receptors: a woman in her forties or fifties with Graves disease.

The rearrangement uses TRBV29-1 and TRBJ2-6; no reliable D call. CDR1 is SQVTM, CDR2 ANQGSEA, per germline. The CDR3 length is 12 residues. Trimming left V 7 bases short and J 0 bases short, with 4 bases between. CDR3 bases: TGCAGCGCCATCTCTGGGGCCAACGTCCTGACTTTC. Translating it yields CSAISGANVLTF.

This clonotype was recorded at least ten times. Here the CDR3 DNA reads TGTGCCAGCAGTTACGCTACCATGAGCACTGAAGCTTTCTTT. As protein: CASSYATMSTEAFF. This sequence joins TRBV6-2 or TRBV6-3 and TRBJ1-1; no reliable D call. The CDR3 consists of 14 residues. V lost 2 bases, J lost 4 bases, and 11 bases lay in between. Germline V gene data show CDR1 as MNHEY and CDR2 as SVGEGT.

A few counts support this clonotype. This sequence joins TRBV6-2 or TRBV6-3 and TRBJ1-5; D is uncertain. There are 15 residues in the CDR3. CDR1 and CDR2 (germline): MNHEY, SVGEGT. The V end was cut by 6 bases, the J end by 5 bases, with 17 bases between. CDR3 amino acids: CASSPAGRIDQPQHF. As DNA, the CDR3 is TGTGCCAGCAGCCCGGCCGGACGCATCGATCAGCCCCAGCATTTT.

About this clonotype itself: One end of the junction is discordant with germline, which a read error may explain. The chain combines TRBV5-5 with TRBJ2-7, with TRBD1 matching over 7 bases. Germline CDR1 reads SGHKS; CDR2 reads YYEKEE (reference sequence). The CDR3 spans 16 residues. The CDR3 bases are TGCGCCAGCAGCCATCCCGACAGGGTAGCAGGAAACGAGCAGTACTTC. Translated: CASSHPDRVAGNEQYF.

The chain uses TRBV30 and TRBJ1-5; tentative D call: TRBD1 (5 bases). This CDR3 region has 13 residues. Trimming stripped 2 bases from V and 7 bases from J, with 12 bases between. Germline lookup yields CDR1 GTSNPN and CDR2 SVGIG (reference sequence). This CDR3 reads CAWSPGGWQPQHF. In DNA form, the CDR3 reads TGTGCCTGGAGTCCCGGGGGTTGGCAGCCCCAGCATTTT. Variable domain in full (rest from reference TRBV30 and TRBJ1-5): SQTIHQWPATLVQPVGSPLSLECTVEGTSNPNLYWYRQAAGRGLQLLFYSVGIGQISSEVPQNLSASRPQDRQFILSSKKLLLSDSGFYLCAWSPGGWQPQHFGDGTRLSIL.